The 4 T cell receptor beta chains reported below all come from one sample, sequenced in a study of control samples from healthy donors and cancer patients. TCRdb's table, derived via immunoSEQ multiplex PCR, lists solely in-frame clones and lacks some. The sample lists about 190,000 clones, about 89% occurring once. The sequenced sample was blood. The receptors stem from a man aged 30-40 years in good health.

V and J are TRBV29-1 and TRBJ1-1; D is uncertain. Per germline, CDR1 SQVTM and CDR2 ANQGSEA. V lost 1 base and J lost 1, with 7 bases in between. The CDR3 spans 13 residues. CDR3 protein: CSVEVTENTEAFF. The CDR3 DNA is TGCAGCGTTGAAGTTACCGAGAACACTGAAGCTTTCTTT. Combining the CDR3 with reference TRBV29-1 and TRBJ1-1 gives the whole variable domain SAVISQKPSRDICQRGTSLTIQCQVDSQVTMMFWYRQQPGQSLTLIATANQGSEATYESGFVIDKFPISRPNLTFSTLTVSNMSPEDSSIYLCSVEVTENTEAFFGQGTRLTVV.

The V call is TRBV5-8, the J call TRBJ1-1, with no clear D. The CDR3 is 16 amino acids. Trimming took 4 bases from V and 3 from J, leaving 19 bases between them. Germline loops: CDR1 SGHTS, CDR2 YDEGEE. The CDR3 region is CASSPSPVVVYTEAFF. CDR3 DNA sequence: TGTGCCAGCAGCCCCTCGCCAGTGGTGGTGTACACTGAAGCTTTCTTT.

This clone was seen once. The rearrangement links TRBV30 to TRBJ1-2; TRBD1 might be the D (5 bases). CDR1 GTSNPN and CDR2 SVGIG come from the germline V gene (reference sequence). V was pared by 3 bases and J by 4 bases, with 6 bases between. The CDR3 is 11 residues long. The CDR3 DNA reads TGTGCCTGGAGCGGGGCCTATGGCTACACCTTC. Protein product: CAWSGAYGYTF.

The gene calls are TRBV5-4 and TRBJ2-1, with 11 positions matching TRBD2. V lost 3 bases and J lost 6; bases outside the gene matches: 5. This CDR3 has 15 amino acids. Germline CDR1 and CDR2: SGHNT and YYREEE (reference sequence). CDR3 bases: TGTGCCAGCAGCTGGGGACTAGCGGAGACCAATGAGCAGTTCTTC. It is translated as CASSWGLAETNEQFF.